These 19 T cell receptor beta chains share one sample of origin, sequenced in a study of early T cells in non-severe SARS-CoV-2 infection. TCRdb used MiXCR to reprocess the 5' RACE reads, holding one entry per CDR3 protein. This table holds about 46,000 distinct CDR3 sequences, roughly 5% found once. Material: whole blood, obtained at baseline. These receptors were collected from an adult who was a healthcare worker with PCR-confirmed SARS-CoV-2 infection or an uninfected control (not recorded which).

This clonotype showed up many times. J is TRBJ2-7 and V is TRBV7-2; no clear D gene. Germline V CDR1 and CDR2: SGHTA, FQGNSA. V gave up 0 bases and J gave up 4 bases, with 7 bases separating them. The CDR3 consists of 13 residues. CDR3 loop: CASSLAPGYEQYF. The CDR3 DNA reads as TGTGCCAGCAGCTTAGCTCCGGGTTACGAGCAGTACTTC.

This clonotype was seen a few times. The gene calls are TRBV12-3 or TRBV12-4 and TRBJ2-2; the D gene is possibly TRBD2 (5 bases). V lost 0 bases and J lost 4, with 12 bases in between. The CDR3 is 16 residues long. CDR3 in amino acids: CASSLAGSSRTGELFF. The CDR3 DNA follows: TGTGCCAGCAGTTTAGCGGGGAGCTCGCGCACCGGGGAGCTGTTTTTT.

This clonotype was observed many times. V gene TRBV10-1 combines with J gene TRBJ1-1; TRBD1 matches 8 bases. V was pared by 2 bases and J by 8 bases, with 13 bases of the junction left unmatched. The V gene's germline CDR1 is WNHNN and CDR2 SYGVQD (reference sequence). The CDR3 totals 16 residues. The CDR3 nucleotides are TGCGCCAGCAGTGAGACTGGACAGGGAAGCGGAGGCGAAGCTTTCTTT. As protein: CASSETGQGSGGEAFF.

This clonotype was observed many times. This rearrangement joins TRBV3-1 to TRBJ2-4; 11 bases align to TRBD2. V shed 4 bases, J shed 4 bases, and the junction held 6 bases outside the gene matches. This CDR3 has 16 residues. The germline V gene has CDR1 LGHDT and CDR2 YNNKEL (reference sequence). DNA of the CDR3: TGTGCCAGCAGCCGTCCCGGGACTAGCGGAAAAAACATTCAGTACTTC. Protein sequence: CASSRPGTSGKNIQYF.

This clonotype has a handful of counts. This chain connects TRBV4-1 to TRBJ1-2, with 7 positions matching TRBD1. CDR1 is MGHRA, CDR2 YSYEKL, per germline. Trimming took 4 bases from V and 6 from J; bases not matched to a gene: 5. This CDR3 has 13 amino acids. This CDR3 is CASSPPTGNGYTF. For the CDR3, the DNA is TGCGCCAGCAGCCCCCCGACAGGGAATGGCTACACCTTC.

This clonotype was recorded many times. The chain links TRBV7-8 to TRBJ2-3; a weak D match, TRBD1 (5 bases). The ends were cut back, 1 base at V and 4 bases at J, with 9 bases in the middle. This CDR3 region has 14 residues. CDR1 and CDR2 (germline): SGHVS, FQNEAQ. CDR3 nucleotide sequence: TGTGCCAGCAGCTTAGGCAGGGTGGCAGATACGCAGTATTTT. Translating it yields CASSLGRVADTQYF.

This clonotype occurred a few times. The gene calls are TRBV25-1 and TRBJ2-7, with TRBD2 as a possible D gene (5 bases). Deletions cut 4 bases from V and 4 bases from J, with 5 bases between. CDR1 is MGHDK, CDR2 SYGVNS, per germline. The length of the CDR3 is 11 residues. This CDR3 is CASSGGYEQYF. The CDR3 nucleotides are TGTGCCAGCAGTGGAGGGTACGAGCAGTACTTC.

This clonotype was observed at least ten times. This sequence joins TRBV15 and TRBJ2-7; D is perhaps TRBD2 (5 bases). The CDR3 spans 17 residues. Germline CDR1 LNHNV, CDR2 YYDKDF (reference sequence). Trimming shortened V by 1 base and J by 6 bases, and 22 bases separated the two germline ends. The CDR3: CATSRVGRARVIGEQYF. CDR3 DNA: TGTGCCACCAGCAGAGTGGGGAGAGCAAGGGTCATTGGCGAGCAGTACTTC.

At least ten counts were recorded for this clonotype. The chain combines TRBV11-2 with TRBJ1-1; D not resolved. This CDR3 is 14 amino acids long. Germline V gene data show CDR1 as SGHAT and CDR2 as FQNNGV. Trimming removed 5 bases from V and 0 bases from J, with 10 bases in between. CDR3 DNA sequence: TGTGCCAGCAGCCGATCCAGCCTGAACACTGAAGCTTTCTTT. This sequence encodes CASSRSSLNTEAFF.

The V gene is TRBV12-3 or TRBV12-4, the J gene TRBJ1-2; weak D call: TRBD1 (6 bases). The CDR3 is made up of 12 amino acids. Trimming took 4 bases from V and 4 from J, leaving 7 bases between them. For the CDR3, the DNA is TGTGCCAGCAGTTCACAGGGCTATGGCTACACCTTC. Encoded protein: CASSSQGYGYTF.

This clonotype was observed many times. The chain joins TRBV12-3 or TRBV12-4 to TRBJ2-5; weak D call: TRBD1 (6 bases). The V and J ends lost 3 bases and 5 bases respectively, with 19 bases between them. The CDR3 covers 16 residues. CDR3 in amino acids: CASSFSRTALQETQYF. The CDR3 nucleotides read TGTGCCAGCAGTTTTTCCCGGACAGCCCTCCAGGAGACCCAGTACTTC.

This clonotype was observed at least ten times. The chain is built from TRBV5-4 and TRBJ2-2; D is tentatively TRBD1 or TRBD2 (5 bases each). The ends were cut back, 4 bases at V and 7 bases at J, with 14 bases in the middle. Looked up from germline, CDR1 is SGHNT and CDR2 is YYREEE (reference sequence). The CDR3 loop spans 14 amino acids. CDR3 region: CASSRGAPNGELFF. In DNA, the CDR3 is TGTGCCAGCAGCCGAGGGGCCCCAAACGGGGAGCTGTTTTTT.

This clonotype was recorded many times. The chain has TRBV7-9 and TRBJ1-2; 8 positions match TRBD1. The V and J ends lost 5 bases and 5 bases, in that order; junction bases with no gene match: 10. The length of the CDR3 is 15 residues. Germline CDR1 and CDR2: SEHNR and FQNEAQ (reference sequence). The CDR3: CASSPPGQAFYGYTF. CDR3 sequence (DNA): TGTGCCAGCAGCCCGCCGGGACAGGCTTTTTATGGCTACACCTTC. The variable domain in full, completed from reference TRBV7-9 and TRBJ1-2, reads DTGVSQNPRHKITKRGQNVTFRCDPISEHNRLYWYRQTLGQGPEFLTYFQNEAQLEKSRLLSDRFSAERPKGSFSTLEIQRTEQGDSAMYLCASSPPGQAFYGYTFGSGTRLTVV.

The sample holds many counts of this clonotype. The chain joins TRBV3-1 to TRBJ2-1; no clear D. Trimming shortened V by 4 bases and J by 8 bases, and 12 bases separated the two germline ends. The germline gives CDR1 LGHDT, CDR2 YNNKEL (reference sequence). CDR3 length: 13 residues. The CDR3 DNA reads as TGTGCCAGCAGCCCCTCAAGCTTGGATGAGCAGTTCTTC. Translated: CASSPSSLDEQFF.

This clonotype was observed a few times. The rearrangement links TRBV7-6 to TRBJ2-2, with D maybe TRBD1 (6 bases). Germline V gives CDR1 SGHVS, CDR2 FNYEAQ. The CDR3 is made up of 15 amino acids. V dropped 5 bases and J dropped 2 bases, with 12 bases sitting between them. CDR3 region: CASSIGTSNTGELFF. The CDR3 DNA reads TGTGCCAGCAGCATCGGGACATCCAACACCGGGGAGCTGTTTTTT.

In this sample, this clonotype turned up many times. The CDR3 reads CASSYRDNYGYTF. The CDR3 DNA follows: TGTGCCAGCAGTTACCGGGACAACTATGGCTACACCTTC. This chain joins TRBV6-5 and TRBJ1-2; D is perhaps TRBD1 (5 bases). Trimming stripped 2 bases from V and 2 bases from J, with 6 bases between. Per germline, CDR1 MNHEY and CDR2 SVGAGI. The length of the CDR3 is 13 residues.

A few counts support this clonotype. The chain employs TRBV2 and TRBJ2-3, with TRBD2 identical over 11 bases. The CDR3 consists of 18 residues. The V gene end was trimmed by 6 bases and the J gene end by 2 bases; junction bases not matched to a gene: 13. Germline V gene sequence: CDR1 SNHLY, CDR2 FYNNEI. The CDR3 DNA reads as TGTGCCAGCAGGCCACCCTCCCGACTAGCGGGGCCCACAGATACGCAGTATTTT. Amino acids: CASRPPSRLAGPTDTQYF.

This clonotype came up a few times. V gene TRBV28 combines with J gene TRBJ2-3; unclear D gene. Germline V lookup: CDR1 MDHEN, CDR2 SYDVKM. The CDR3 contains 15 residues. Trimming left V 8 bases short and J 6 bases short, with 21 bases between. DNA of the CDR3: TGTGCCAGCGGTATACCTAGATATCCCTCCGATACGCAGTATTTT. It translates to CASGIPRYPSDTQYF. Together with reference TRBV28 and TRBJ2-3, the CDR3 gives the full variable domain: DVKVTQSSRYLVKRTGEKVFLECVQDMDHENMFWYRQDPGLGLRLIYFSYDVKMKEKGDIPEGYSVSREKKERFSLILESASTNQTSMYLCASGIPRYPSDTQYFGPGTRLTVL.

V usage is TRBV29-1 and J usage is TRBJ2-1; D is unclear. Germline CDR1 is SQVTM and CDR2 is ANQGSEA. CDR3 size: 10 residues. V was pared by 7 bases and J by 8 bases, with 9 bases between. As DNA, the CDR3 is TGCAGCGCCGTGAACTATGAGCAGTTCTTC. Translating it yields CSAVNYEQFF.